This passage covers 26 T cell receptor beta chains from one sample sequenced in a study of T cell responses to AZD1222 COVID-19 vaccine. This table comes from immunoSEQ multiplex PCR, and its TCRdb copy is limited to in-frame clones, with some not included. This table holds around 120,000 clones, around 84% found once. The sample here was peripheral blood, taken 28 days after the second AZD1222 dose. These receptors were taken from an adult who received the AZD1222 COVID-19 vaccine.

J is TRBJ2-7 and V is TRBV27; 8 nucleotides line up with TRBD2. The J segment lost 1 base and the V segment lost 6 bases, leaving 11 bases of the junction unmatched. Germline V gene data show CDR1 as MNHEY and CDR2 as SMNVEV (reference sequence). The CDR3 totals 16 residues. The CDR3 coding sequence is TGTGCCAGCAGCCGGGGGGGCGGGAGTATATCCTACGAGCAGTACTTC. Its translation: CASSRGGGSISYEQYF.

V is TRBV21-1 and J is TRBJ2-1; whether TRBD2, the table's D call, matches the DNA was not checked. TRBV21-1 is annotated as a pseudogene. This CDR3 comprises 19 residues. CDR3 sequence (DNA): TGTGCCAGCATCGAGGGCGGGAGGCCCCCCTCCGGGCTCTCCAATGAGCAGTTCTTC. It is translated as CASIEGGRPPSGLSNEQFF.

This chain connects TRBV5-1 to TRBJ1-6, with TRBD1 identical over 7 bases. The CDR3 is made up of 18 amino acids. The V gene's germline CDR1 is SGHRS and CDR2 YFSETQ. The ends lost 0 bases at V and 7 bases at J; junction bases unmatched: 13. CDR3 loop: CASSLENRGSGYNSPLHF. CDR3 DNA sequence: TGCGCCAGCAGCTTGGAAAACAGGGGATCGGGATACAATTCACCCCTCCACTTT.

The chain has TRBV19 and TRBJ1-1, with 10 bases lining up with TRBD1. CDR1 and CDR2 from the germline V gene are LNHDA and SQIVND (reference sequence). The length of the CDR3 is 14 residues. V shed 5 bases and J 5 bases; nucleotides not matched to a gene: 5. The CDR3, as DNA: TGTGCCAGTAGTGCCGGACAGGGGGGGACTGAAGCTTTCTTT. It yields the protein CASSAGQGGTEAFF.

This chain uses TRBV12-3 or TRBV12-4 with TRBJ1-1; 7 bases match TRBD1. V was pared by 6 bases and J by 8 bases, with 9 bases of the junction left unmatched. This CDR3 spans 13 amino acids. The chain's CDR3 is CASSRNRGVEAFF. The CDR3 DNA follows: TGTGCCAGCAGCCGAAACAGGGGAGTAGAAGCTTTCTTT.

This sequence joins TRBV5-1 and TRBJ2-1; TRBD1 agrees at 9 bases. The trim removed 4 bases at V and 9 bases at J, leaving 14 bases unmatched. The CDR3 is 16 amino acids. Germline CDR1 is SGHRS and CDR2 is YFSETQ. The CDR3 DNA reads as TGCGCCAGCAGCCCGGGAATTCGGGACAGGGTTGGTGAGCAGTTCTTC. Amino acid sequence: CASSPGIRDRVGEQFF.

The chain recombines TRBV7-9 with TRBJ2-2; possible D gene TRBD1, 6 bases. The CDR3 consists of 13 residues. Germline assignment: CDR1 SEHNR and CDR2 FQNEAQ (reference sequence). V dropped 5 bases and J dropped 6 bases, with 10 bases sitting between them. The CDR3 sequence is CASSQRGSGELFF. The DNA of the CDR3 is TGTGCCAGCAGCCAGAGGGGGTCCGGGGAGCTGTTTTTT.

This chain joins TRBV7-9 and TRBJ2-7; possible D gene TRBD1, 5 bases. CDR3 length equals 12 residues. Trimming shortened V by 4 bases and J by 4 bases, and 8 bases separated the two germline ends. The germline CDR1 and CDR2 sequences are SEHNR and FQNEAQ (reference sequence). The CDR3 spells CASSSQGYEQYF. DNA of the CDR3: TGTGCCAGCAGCTCCCAGGGTTACGAGCAGTACTTC.

The V and J genes are TRBV4-3 and TRBJ1-2; D unclear. Germline values: CDR1 LGHNA, CDR2 YSLEER. V lost 0 bases and J lost 10, with 15 bases in between. CDR3 size: 14 residues. The DNA of the CDR3 is TGCGCCAGCAGCCAAGAATCCGGGTTCCATTTCTACACCTTC. Translation gives CASSQESGFHFYTF.

The chain recombines TRBV7-9 with TRBJ1-2; 9 bases line up with TRBD1. Trimming cost V 2 bases and J 4 bases; bases outside gene matches: 2. The CDR3 sequence is 14 residues long. From germline, CDR1 is SEHNR and CDR2 FQNEAQ (reference sequence). The CDR3 protein is CASSLTGGAYGYTF. In DNA, the CDR3 is TGTGCCAGCAGCTTAACAGGGGGCGCCTATGGCTACACCTTC.

This sequence joins TRBV3-1 (or the pseudogene TRBV3-2) and TRBJ1-1, with D unresolved. The CDR3 consists of 15 residues. Germline V gives CDR1 LGHDT, CDR2 YNNKEL (reference sequence). Trimming cost V 1 base and J 4 bases, with 13 bases left between them. The chain's CDR3 is CASSQVFRSRTEAFF. CDR3 DNA: TGTGCCAGCAGCCAAGTATTTAGGAGCCGCACTGAAGCTTTCTTT.

V and J are TRBV29-1 and TRBJ1-3, with 8 bases fitting TRBD1. The CDR3 contains 14 residues. Germline V gives CDR1 SQVTM, CDR2 ANQGSEA. With V trimmed by 6 bases and J by 0 bases, 4 bases remained unmatched. In DNA form, the CDR3 reads TGCAGCGTGGGGACAGGAAACTCTGGAAACACCATATATTTT. Its translation is CSVGTGNSGNTIYF.

The rearrangement links TRBV3-1 (or the pseudogene TRBV3-2) to TRBJ1-5; D might be TRBD1 (6 bases). The V end was cut by 3 bases, the J end by 7 bases, with 10 bases between. The CDR3 runs to 13 residues. Germline V lookup: CDR1 LGHDT, CDR2 YNNKEL (reference sequence). The chain's CDR3 is CASSHRGSQPQHF. CDR3 nucleotide sequence: TGTGCCAGCAGCCACAGGGGTTCCCAGCCCCAGCATTTT.

The rearrangement joins TRBV7-3 to TRBJ1-2, with 9 bases identical to TRBD1. The ends lost 2 bases at V and 8 bases at J; junction bases unmatched: 9. The germline V gene encodes CDR1 SGHTA and CDR2 FQGTGA. There are 15 residues in the CDR3. In DNA, the CDR3 is TGTGCCAGCAGCTTAGGCGGACAGGGGAGTGGAGGCTACACCTTC. Amino acids: CASSLGGQGSGGYTF.

This chain links TRBV4-2 with TRBJ1-1, with 8 bases fitting TRBD1. V shed 0 bases and J 1 base; nucleotides not matched to a gene: 13. The germline V gene encodes CDR1 LGHNA and CDR2 YNFKEQ. This CDR3 is 19 amino acids long. CDR3 DNA sequence: TGTGCCAGCAGCCAAGATGACCGGCGCCTAGGACAGGGGAACACTGAAGCTTTCTTT. Protein sequence: CASSQDDRRLGQGNTEAFF.

V gene TRBV7-8 combines with J gene TRBJ2-7; TRBD2 is a possible D gene (6 bases). Germline V gene data show CDR1 as SGHVS and CDR2 as FQNEAQ. The length of the CDR3 is 13 residues. V was clipped by 6 bases and J by 3 bases, with 12 bases between them. This chain's CDR3 is CASSVAVLYEQYF. For the CDR3, the DNA is TGTGCCAGCAGTGTAGCGGTACTCTACGAGCAGTACTTC.

The sample holds a few counts of this clone. V usage is TRBV5-1 and J usage is TRBJ2-2, with a tentative D call TRBD1 (5 bases). The CDR3 spans 13 residues. With 4 bases removed from V and 5 bases from J, the gap between germline ends came to 9 bases. Germline CDR1 is SGHRS and CDR2 is YFSETQ. The DNA for the CDR3 is TGCGCCAGCAGCGGAGACAGAACCGGGGAGCTGTTTTTT. Residues: CASSGDRTGELFF.

The chain is built from TRBV24-1 and TRBJ2-2, with TRBD2 matching 8 bases. Germline values: CDR1 KGHDR, CDR2 SFDVKD. The CDR3 has 17 amino acids. V dropped 4 bases and J dropped 1; count of bases not matched to a gene: 7. The CDR3 region is CATSDYLGRGNTGELFF. CDR3 coding DNA: TGTGCCACCAGTGACTACCTCGGGAGGGGGAACACCGGGGAGCTGTTTTTT.

The V gene is TRBV3-1 (or the pseudogene TRBV3-2), the J gene TRBJ2-2; D assignment may be TRBD1 or TRBD2 (5 bases each). CDR3 size: 16 residues. V gave up 4 bases and J gave up 0 bases, with 12 bases separating them. Germline CDR1 LGHDT, CDR2 YNNKEL (reference sequence). CDR3 DNA: TGTGCCAGCAGCCGTTGGGACGGCGCGAACACCGGGGAGCTGTTTTTT. It codes for CASSRWDGANTGELFF.

The table lists this clone with a count of one. The chain is built from TRBV12-3 or TRBV12-4 and TRBJ2-1, with D uncertain. V was pared by 1 base and J by 10 bases, with 5 bases between. The CDR3 is 11 amino acids. The CDR3 coding sequence is TGTGCCAGCAGTTTAGATGGGGAGCAGTTCTTC. Protein sequence: CASSLDGEQFF.

This CDR3 reads CASSIPRERLRQFF. The CDR3 bases are TGTGCCAGCAGCATACCTAGAGAACGTTTGCGGCAGTTCTTC. V usage is TRBV13 and J usage is TRBJ2-1; unclear D gene. Germline CDR1 and CDR2: PRHDT and FYEKMQ (reference sequence). The CDR3 is made up of 14 amino acids. Trimming pared 5 bases from V and 12 bases from J, leaving 20 bases between.

The gene calls are TRBV5-1 and TRBJ2-1; weak D call: TRBD2 (6 bases). Germline values: CDR1 SGHRS, CDR2 YFSETQ. The CDR3 extends over 16 amino acids. V was shortened by 4 bases and J by 0 bases, with 14 bases between the two germline ends. Written as DNA, the CDR3 is TGCGCCAGCAGCCGAGCGGGCGGGGACTCCTACAATGAGCAGTTCTTC. It codes for CASSRAGGDSYNEQFF.

This rearrangement joins TRBV11-2 to TRBJ2-2; D is unclear. Trimming cost V 3 bases and J 3 bases, with 5 bases left between them. The germline gives CDR1 SGHAT, CDR2 FQNNGV. The CDR3 length is 13 residues. In DNA, the CDR3 is TGTGCCAGCAGCTTTGCTTACACCGGGGAGCTGTTTTTT. Translated, it gives CASSFAYTGELFF.

In DNA, the CDR3 is TGTGCCAGCAGTAGCCCCCTCTACTCTGGAAACACCATATATTTT. Its translation is CASSSPLYSGNTIYF. V is TRBV6-5 and J is TRBJ1-3; D not resolved. Germline CDR1 MNHEY, CDR2 SVGAGI. CDR3 size: 15 residues. V lost 5 bases to trimming and J lost 0 bases, with 11 bases between them.

The genes are TRBV5-4 and TRBJ1-1; perhaps TRBD1 as D (6 bases). CDR1 is SGHNT, CDR2 YYREEE, per germline (reference sequence). Trimming took off 2 bases at V and 3 bases at J, with 11 bases between the two ends. This CDR3 region has 14 residues. The CDR3 DNA sequence: TGTGCCAGCAGCTTCGGGGGCGGGGACACTGAAGCTTTCTTT. Protein sequence: CASSFGGGDTEAFF.

The chain couples TRBV30 to TRBJ1-1; unclear D gene. With 3 bases removed from V and 0 bases from J, the gap between germline ends came to 17 bases. The length of the CDR3 is 16 residues. Germline CDR1 GTSNPN, CDR2 SVGIG (reference sequence). The CDR3 loop is CAWRDHFRRMNTEAFF. CDR3 DNA sequence: TGTGCCTGGAGGGACCACTTCAGGCGAATGAACACTGAAGCTTTCTTT. Drawing the rest from reference TRBV30 and TRBJ1-1, the complete variable domain is SQTIHQWPATLVQPVGSPLSLECTVEGTSNPNLYWYRQAAGRGLQLLFYSVGIGQISSEVPQNLSASRPQDRQFILSSKKLLLSDSGFYLCAWRDHFRRMNTEAFFGQGTRLTVV.